These 21 T cell receptor beta chains share one sample of origin, sequenced in a study of a mutant IDH1 vaccine in newly diagnosed glioma (dated by TCRdb to the early 2020s). The time point label corresponds to: baseline, week 1 (first vaccination visit). The treatment or condition label for this specimen denotes: pre-vaccination baseline after standard-of-care therapy. The method was the immunoSEQ multiplex PCR assay. TCRdb provides this immuneACCESS table in a form limited to in-frame rearrangements. Some clones are lacking; in checked studies, under half of them reflect an unresolved V gene, and why the rest are absent is not known. The sample has some 15,000 clones on record, just under 97% of them singletons. The ten largest account for 3.6% of the sample. This specimen consisted of peripheral blood mononuclear cells (PBMCs), obtained from a glioma patient treated with radiotherapy, temozolomide or both. These receptors were collected from a woman younger than 30 with glioma. Some clones in this sample may be carry-over from other donors' samples.

The gene calls are TRBV30 and TRBJ1-1; possible D gene TRBD1, 5 bases. Trimming removed 5 bases from V and 5 bases from J, with 15 bases in between. Germline V gene data show CDR1 as GTSNPN and CDR2 as SVGIG (reference sequence). The CDR3 covers 13 residues. CDR3 nucleotide sequence: TGTGCCTGGGCTACGGGGGGAGCAACTGAAGCTTTCTTT. The encoded protein is CAWATGGATEAFF.

This chain links TRBV14 with TRBJ1-2; D is unclear. This CDR3 comprises 13 residues. The V end lost 1 base, the J end lost 8 bases, and 11 bases lay between the germline ends. Germline CDR1 reads SGHDN; CDR2 reads FVKESK. The CDR3 loop reads CASSQVPAKGYTF. CDR3 DNA: TGTGCCAGCAGCCAAGTTCCGGCGAAAGGCTACACCTTC.

V gene TRBV11-2 combines with J gene TRBJ2-7; no clear D gene. Germline CDR1 reads SGHAT; CDR2 reads FQNNGV. This CDR3 has 13 amino acids. Trimming took 5 bases from V and 4 from J, leaving 12 bases between them. The CDR3 is CASSMTPKYEQYF. The DNA for the CDR3 is TGTGCCAGCAGCATGACTCCAAAATACGAGCAGTACTTC.

The rearrangement links TRBV27 to TRBJ1-2, with D hard to call. The length of the CDR3 is 14 residues. CDR1 MNHEY and CDR2 SMNVEV come from the germline V gene (reference sequence). Trimming removed 3 bases from V and 3 bases from J, with 11 bases in between. The CDR3 nucleotides read TGTGCCAGCAGTTTGAGCGGGGTTGACTATGGCTACACCTTC. Protein sequence: CASSLSGVDYGYTF.

The chain has TRBV11-3 and TRBJ2-6, with D perhaps matching TRBD1 (5 bases). V lost 0 bases to trimming and J lost 2 bases, with 8 bases between them. Germline loops: CDR1 SGHNT, CDR2 YENEEA. The CDR3 extends over 16 amino acids. The CDR3 loop reads CASSLDSRAGANVLTF. In nucleotides, the CDR3 is TGTGCCAGCAGCTTAGATAGCAGGGCTGGGGCCAACGTCCTGACTTTC.

This rearrangement joins TRBV10-2 to TRBJ2-7; TRBD1 or TRBD2 may be the D gene (5 bases each). The CDR3 runs 19 residues. The V end was cut by 6 bases, the J end by 0 bases, with 27 bases between. CDR1 is WSHSY, CDR2 SAAADI, per germline. The CDR3 coding sequence is TGCGCCAGCAGGGGGGACCTAAGAGCCGGGACCGATAGCTCCTACGAGCAGTACTTC. Its protein is CASRGDLRAGTDSSYEQYF.

The J gene is TRBJ2-1, the V gene TRBV7-9; D may correspond to TRBD1 or TRBD2 (5 bases each). CDR1 is SEHNR and CDR2 is FQNEAQ in the germline V gene (reference sequence). This CDR3 region has 16 residues. The ends were cut back, 3 bases at V and 4 bases at J, with 16 bases in the middle. This CDR3 reads CASSLGPIGHYNEQFF. Here the CDR3 DNA reads TGTGCCAGCAGCTTGGGACCTATAGGACATTACAATGAGCAGTTCTTC.

V and J are TRBV20-1 and TRBJ1-1; D is ambiguous. Germline values: CDR1 DFQATT, CDR2 SNEGSKA (reference sequence). CDR3 length equals 10 residues. CDR3 nucleotide sequence: TGCAGGTTGCTGGGCACTGAAGCTTTCTTT. Its protein product is CRLLGTEAFF.

This chain links TRBV27 with TRBJ2-3; possibly TRBD1 for D (6 bases). Germline loops: CDR1 MNHEY, CDR2 SMNVEV (reference sequence). Trimming removed 6 bases at V and 0 bases at J, with 10 bases between. The length of the CDR3 is 14 residues. The DNA of the CDR3 is TGTGCCAGCAGGGACAGACTGAGCACAGATACGCAGTATTTT. It encodes CASRDRLSTDTQYF.

The chain is built from TRBV7-9 and TRBJ2-7; maybe TRBD2 (5 bases). There are 14 residues in the CDR3. The V end was cut by 5 bases, the J end by 2 bases, with 13 bases between. CDR1 and CDR2 (germline): SEHNR, FQNEAQ (reference sequence). In nucleotides, the CDR3 is TGTGCCAGCAGCGGAAGCGGACGAACCTACGAGCAGTACTTC. This codes for CASSGSGRTYEQYF.

The chain links TRBV5-6 to TRBJ1-2; 8 bases agree with TRBD1. Trimming took 4 bases from V and 3 from J; bases not matched to a gene: 8. CDR1 is SGHDT and CDR2 is YYEEEE in the germline V gene. The CDR3 is made up of 15 amino acids. Written as DNA, the CDR3 is TGTGCCAGCAGCCTCGCAGGGGGCTTTGACTATGGCTACACCTTC. Translated, it gives CASSLAGGFDYGYTF.

The V and J genes are TRBV7-6 and TRBJ2-1; D remains unclear. CDR3 length: 15 residues. From germline, CDR1 is SGHVS and CDR2 FNYEAQ. With 3 bases removed from V and 0 bases from J, the gap between germline ends came to 9 bases. The CDR3 DNA sequence: TGTGCCAGCAGCTTGGACGTAAGCTCCTACAATGAGCAGTTCTTC. The encoded protein is CASSLDVSSYNEQFF.

V usage is TRBV5-1 and J usage is TRBJ2-7, with TRBD1 matching 10 bases. The germline V gene has CDR1 SGHRS and CDR2 YFSETQ. V trimming: 0 bases; J trimming: 5 bases; junction bases outside the gene matches: 5. The CDR3 sequence is 15 residues long. The CDR3 nucleotides read TGCGCCAGCAGCTTGGCCGGACAGGGGGTCGACGAGCAGTACTTC. It translates to CASSLAGQGVDEQYF.

The V and J genes are TRBV7-2 and TRBJ1-1; unclear D gene. There are 14 residues in the CDR3. Germline V lookup: CDR1 SGHTA, CDR2 FQGNSA. Trimming left V 1 base short and J 4 bases short, with 10 bases between. The CDR3 loop reads CASSLVGTATEAFF. For the CDR3, the DNA is TGTGCCAGCAGCTTAGTCGGCACAGCCACTGAAGCTTTCTTT.

This clone was seen once. This rearrangement joins TRBV18 to TRBJ2-7; TRBD1 agrees at 9 bases. Germline values: CDR1 KGHSH, CDR2 LQKENI. The CDR3 extends over 14 amino acids. Losses at the gene ends were 2 bases for V and 1 base for J; bases not matched to a gene: 0. For the CDR3, the DNA is TGTGCCAGCTCACCAGGGACAGGGTCCTACGAGCAGTACTTC. Translating gives CASSPGTGSYEQYF.

The DNA for the CDR3 is TGTGCCACCAGACAGGGAGGCACAGATACGCAGTATTTT. It yields the protein CATRQGGTDTQYF. The V call is TRBV19, the J call TRBJ2-3; 7 nucleotides agree with TRBD1. Per germline, CDR1 LNHDA and CDR2 SQIVND (reference sequence). The CDR3 spans 13 residues. V lost 10 bases, J lost 1 base, and 5 bases stayed unmatched. The whole variable domain, remainder taken from reference TRBV19 and TRBJ2-3, is DGGITQSPKYLFRKEGQNVTLSCEQNLNHDAMYWYRQDPGQGLRLIYYSQIVNDFQKGDIAEGYSVSREKKESFPLTVTSAQKNPTAFYLCATRQGGTDTQYFGPGTRLTVL.

This clone was counted once. The chain carries TRBV4-1 and TRBJ1-2; D gene unclear. Germline V gene sequence: CDR1 MGHRA, CDR2 YSYEKL. V lost 1 base and J lost 5, with 8 bases in between. The CDR3 is 13 residues long. In DNA, the CDR3 is TGCGCCAGCAGCCAAGTTGTTGGATATGGCTACACCTTC. Protein product: CASSQVVGYGYTF.

The chain employs TRBV6-5 and TRBJ1-5, with TRBD1 matching over 8 bases. The CDR3 covers 15 residues. The trim removed 4 bases at V and 6 bases at J, leaving 8 bases unmatched. Germline V lookup: CDR1 MNHEY, CDR2 SVGAGI. CDR3 coding DNA: TGTGCCAGCAGTTCCATTCAGGGGGCGGGTCAGCCCCAGCATTTT. Protein product: CASSSIQGAGQPQHF.

V is TRBV15 and J is TRBJ1-4, with a possible D match to TRBD1 (6 bases). The CDR3 totals 14 residues. The germline gives CDR1 LNHNV, CDR2 YYDKDF (reference sequence). V was shortened by 8 bases and J by 8 bases, with 18 bases between the two germline ends. The CDR3 sequence is CATGGGGVGEKLFF. For the CDR3, the DNA is TGTGCCACCGGCGGGGGCGGAGTAGGAGAAAAACTGTTTTTT.

This clone has a handful of counts. CDR3 sequence reads: CASITGAVNNSPLHF. Written as DNA, the CDR3 is TGTGCCAGCATTACGGGGGCTGTTAATAATTCACCCCTCCACTTT. The gene calls are TRBV6-1 and TRBJ1-6; tentatively, D is TRBD1 (6 bases). Germline values: CDR1 MNHNS, CDR2 SASEGT. Trimming stripped 7 bases from V and 5 bases from J, with 15 bases between. This CDR3 is 15 amino acids long.

This clone is a singleton in its sample. The J gene is TRBJ1-1, the V gene TRBV28; no clear D. V lost 10 bases and J lost 3, with 9 bases in between. Germline CDR1 MDHEN, CDR2 SYDVKM. The CDR3 runs to 11 residues. CDR3 protein: CAIGVDTEAFF. The CDR3 coding sequence is TGTGCCATCGGCGTGGACACTGAAGCTTTCTTT. Using reference TRBV28 and TRBJ1-1 for the parts outside the CDR3, the full variable domain is DVKVTQSSRYLVKRTGEKVFLECVQDMDHENMFWYRQDPGLGLRLIYFSYDVKMKEKGDIPEGYSVSREKKERFSLILESASTNQTSMYLCAIGVDTEAFFGQGTRLTVV.